These 27 T cell receptor beta chains originate from one sample sequenced in a study of naive and memory T cell subsets. The beta constant-region primer was an equimolar mix of two oligonucleotides covering TRBC1 and TRBC2. Each CDR3 protein gets one entry after TCRdb re-called the UMI-ligation and nested PCR reads with MiXCR. The table shows 120,000 to 150,000 distinct CDR3 sequences, with more than 15% occurring only once. Material for sequencing was naive CD4+ T cells from blood. The receptors originated from a human donor in good health.

CDR3 loop: CASKGRAAHYEQYF. CDR3 sequence (DNA): TGTGCCAGCAAGGGCCGGGCGGCCCACTACGAGCAGTACTTC. The rearrangement joins TRBV28 to TRBJ2-7, with D unresolved. Germline V gene lookup returns CDR1 MDHEN and CDR2 SYDVKM. The CDR3 spans 14 residues. V dropped 7 bases and J dropped 3 bases, with 16 bases sitting between them.

The table lists this clonotype with a few counts. The chain couples TRBV7-9 to TRBJ1-6; TRBD1 might be the D (6 bases). The V gene lost 5 bases and the J gene lost 6 bases, with 14 bases spanning the gap. Germline CDR1 SEHNR, CDR2 FQNEAQ (reference sequence). The CDR3 runs to 15 residues. CDR3 loop: CASSPNGQLNSPLHF. As DNA, the CDR3 is TGTGCCAGCAGCCCGAACGGACAGCTTAATTCACCCCTCCACTTT.

The V gene is TRBV19, the J gene TRBJ1-5; D gene uncertain. The V gene lost 4 bases and the J gene lost 0 bases, with 7 bases spanning the gap. Per the germline V gene, CDR1 is LNHDA and CDR2 is SQIVND (reference sequence). CDR3 size: 14 residues. The CDR3 DNA follows: TGTGCCAGTAGTACGGGAAATAGCAATCAGCCCCAGCATTTT. Translating gives CASSTGNSNQPQHF.

This clonotype was found a few times. The rearrangement uses TRBV10-3 and TRBJ2-3; D is perhaps TRBD2 (5 bases). Deletions cut 7 bases from V and 3 bases from J, with 14 bases between. Germline CDR1 ENHRY, CDR2 SYGVKD. This CDR3 comprises 14 residues. The CDR3 DNA follows: TGTGCCATCAAAGAACTAGAGTTGACAGATACGCAGTATTTT. It yields the protein CAIKELELTDTQYF.

This clonotype was detected a few times. The chain links TRBV7-3 to TRBJ2-5; D call uncertain. This CDR3 comprises 13 residues. Trimming pared 2 bases from V and 0 bases from J, leaving 4 bases between. The V gene's germline CDR1 is SGHTA and CDR2 FQGTGA. Here the CDR3 reads CASSLRYQETQYF. The DNA of the CDR3 is TGTGCCAGCAGCTTACGGTACCAAGAGACCCAGTACTTC.

This clonotype was found many times. This chain connects TRBV6-6 to TRBJ1-5, with unresolved D. Germline CDR1 MNHNY, CDR2 SVGAGI (reference sequence). V was trimmed by 5 bases and J by 5 bases, leaving 13 bases between them. This CDR3 has 14 amino acids. The CDR3 region has the DNA TGTGCCAGCAGTACCCGTGACGGAGATCAGCCCCAGCATTTT. Its translation is CASSTRDGDQPQHF.

This clonotype was recorded a few times. The rearrangement links TRBV6-2 or TRBV6-3 to TRBJ1-2, with unresolved D. The V and J ends lost 5 bases and 7 bases respectively, with 38 bases between them. The CDR3 runs to 21 residues. Germline loops: CDR1 MNHEY, CDR2 SVGEGT. CDR3 sequence: CASSPGIARHIMERIAGGYTF. CDR3 DNA: TGTGCCAGCAGTCCAGGCATCGCCCGCCACATTATGGAACGGATAGCGGGTGGCTACACCTTC.

This clonotype was detected a few times. V usage is TRBV30 and J usage is TRBJ2-3; D not resolved. The CDR3 is 15 amino acids. Germline assignment: CDR1 GTSNPN and CDR2 SVGIG (reference sequence). V lost 1 base and J lost 0, with 11 bases in between. The CDR3, as DNA: TGTGCCTGGAGTGAGGAGAACACTAGCACAGATACGCAGTATTTT. Translating gives CAWSEENTSTDTQYF.

The chain couples TRBV9 to TRBJ2-3; D is uncertain. Between the trimmed V and J ends, which lost 3 bases and 2 bases, there was a span of 4 bases. The CDR3 spans 12 residues. The germline gives CDR1 SGDLS, CDR2 YYNGEE. CDR3 coding DNA: TGTGCCAGCAGCGGAAACACAGATACGCAGTATTTT. Amino acids: CASSGNTDTQYF.

The chain has TRBV2 and TRBJ2-4; weak D call: TRBD2 (6 bases). This CDR3 region has 17 residues. The ends were cut back, 7 bases at V and 0 bases at J, with 19 bases in the middle. CDR1 and CDR2 from the germline V gene are SNHLY and FYNNEI. The CDR3 loop reads CASIPRGAGLAKNIQYF. The CDR3 nucleotides are TGTGCCAGCATTCCCCGGGGTGCGGGATTAGCCAAAAACATTCAGTACTTC.

This clonotype was detected a few times. J is TRBJ2-2 and V is TRBV19; possible D gene TRBD2, 7 bases. Looked up from germline, CDR1 is LNHDA and CDR2 is SQIVND (reference sequence). V was clipped by 7 bases and J by 5 bases, with 29 bases between them. The CDR3 spans 19 residues. CDR3 sequence: CASTPRWGGPFLGTGELFF. Here the CDR3 DNA reads TGTGCCAGTACCCCCCGATGGGGGGGCCCCTTCTTGGGTACCGGGGAGCTGTTTTTT. The whole variable domain, remainder taken from reference TRBV19 and TRBJ2-2, is DGGITQSPKYLFRKEGQNVTLSCEQNLNHDAMYWYRQDPGQGLRLIYYSQIVNDFQKGDIAEGYSVSREKKESFPLTVTSAQKNPTAFYLCASTPRWGGPFLGTGELFFGEGSRLTVL.

This clonotype was detected many times. CDR3 DNA: TGTGCCAGCAGTGCTCAGACTAGCGGGAGTCTAAATGAGCAGTTCTTC. Residues: CASSAQTSGSLNEQFF. This chain connects TRBV6-6 to TRBJ2-1; 12 positions agree with TRBD2. Germline CDR1 reads MNHNY; CDR2 reads SVGAGI (reference sequence). CDR3 length: 16 residues. The V segment lost 5 bases and the J segment 7 bases; nucleotides outside the gene matches: 9.

Of note for this clonotype: This may arise from a read error, as a much more abundant clone is one base away. The genes are TRBV6-2 or TRBV6-3 and TRBJ1-1; the D is unclear. This CDR3 has 11 residues. With 8 bases removed from V and 1 base from J, the gap between germline ends came to 5 bases. Germline CDR1 MNHEY, CDR2 SVGEGT. The CDR3 region has the DNA TGTGCCAGCGGTCGGAACACTGAAGCTTTCTTT. The encoded protein is CASGRNTEAFF.

This clonotype was detected only a few times. The V and J genes are TRBV9 and TRBJ2-2; 9 bases agree with TRBD1. Germline-derived CDR1 and CDR2 are SGDLS and YYNGEE. V was clipped by 2 bases and J by 4 bases; unmatched bases: 6. The CDR3 runs to 16 residues. CDR3 sequence (DNA): TGTGCCAGCAGCGTCGACCGGGACAGGGTCACCGGGGAGCTGTTTTTT. Protein product: CASSVDRDRVTGELFF.

This clonotype was counted a few times. CDR3 residues: CASSLAVSAGGYTDTQYF. In nucleotides, the CDR3 is TGTGCCAGCAGCTTAGCGGTTTCGGCGGGAGGGTATACAGATACGCAGTATTTT. This chain connects TRBV7-2 to TRBJ2-3, with 9 nucleotides matching TRBD2. The CDR3 has 18 residues. Germline V gene data show CDR1 as SGHTA and CDR2 as FQGNSA. V was pared by 0 bases and J by 3 bases, with 10 bases of the junction left unmatched. Combining the CDR3 with reference TRBV7-2 and TRBJ2-3 gives the whole variable domain GAGVSQSPSNKVTEKGKDVELRCDPISGHTALYWYRQSLGQGLEFLIYFQGNSAPDKSGLPSDRFSAERTGGSVSTLTIQRTQQEDSAVYLCASSLAVSAGGYTDTQYFGPGTRLTVL.

This clonotype was recorded a few times. The CDR3 loop reads CASSHRLAGGYEQYF. The CDR3 DNA reads TGTGCCAGCAGCCACCGACTAGCGGGAGGCTACGAGCAGTACTTC. J is TRBJ2-7 and V is TRBV12-3 or TRBV12-4; 13 bases are a match to TRBD2. CDR3 length: 15 amino acids. V was pared by 6 bases and J by 3 bases, with 5 bases of the junction left unmatched.

In nucleotides, the CDR3 is TGCAGCGTTGAAGATCAACAGACCTACGAGCAGTACTTC. Encoded protein: CSVEDQQTYEQYF. The rearrangement links TRBV29-1 to TRBJ2-7; no clear D gene. The V and J ends lost 0 bases and 2 bases respectively, with 8 bases between them. The CDR3 spans 13 residues. From germline, CDR1 is SQVTM and CDR2 ANQGSEA.

This clonotype was seen at least ten times. This chain links TRBV6-2 or TRBV6-3 with TRBJ2-7; D call uncertain. Trimming took 2 bases from V and 7 from J, leaving 21 bases between them. This CDR3 has 16 residues. Germline values: CDR1 MNHEY, CDR2 SVGEGT. The CDR3 DNA follows: TGTGCCAGCAGTTACGTCCCCTCGGCCGGGTTTCGTGAGCAGTACTTC. It specifies CASSYVPSAGFREQYF.

This clonotype was detected only a few times. V is TRBV29-1 and J is TRBJ1-1, with TRBD1 as a possible D gene (6 bases). The ends were cut back, 5 bases at V and 3 bases at J, with 16 bases in the middle. Germline CDR1 SQVTM, CDR2 ANQGSEA. This CDR3 has 14 residues. CDR3 coding DNA: TGCAGCGTTAGGAAGGGGGTGGCGTACACTGAAGCTTTCTTT. It codes for CSVRKGVAYTEAFF.

This clonotype occurred many times. The chain combines TRBV29-1 with TRBJ2-1; 9 bases map to TRBD2. J lost 8 bases, V lost 5 bases, and 10 bases had no gene match. The germline gives CDR1 SQVTM, CDR2 ANQGSEA. The CDR3 is 14 residues long. CDR3 amino acids: CSVLPGLASDEQFF. The CDR3 DNA follows: TGCAGCGTTCTGCCGGGACTAGCTTCTGATGAGCAGTTCTTC.

The chain has TRBV9 and TRBJ1-2; D is uncertain. From germline, CDR1 is SGDLS and CDR2 YYNGEE. V gave up 5 bases and J gave up 5 bases, with 13 bases separating them. This CDR3 comprises 13 residues. The CDR3 DNA sequence: TGTGCCAGCAGTCGCAGTGGAGTGTATGGCTACACCTTC. It is translated as CASSRSGVYGYTF.

V usage is TRBV12-3 or TRBV12-4 and J usage is TRBJ2-3; TRBD2 is a possible D gene (6 bases). This CDR3 is built from 16 residues. The V and J ends lost 6 bases and 6 bases respectively, with 22 bases between them. The CDR3 sequence is CASSPDYVGRKDTQYF. The CDR3 DNA reads TGTGCCAGCAGCCCCGACTACGTGGGGAGGAAGGATACGCAGTATTTT.

The chain carries TRBV6-5 and TRBJ1-2, with TRBD1 matching 9 bases. The CDR3 loop spans 14 amino acids. V shed 5 bases, J shed 8 bases, and the junction held 9 bases outside the gene matches. Looked up from germline, CDR1 is MNHEY and CDR2 is SVGAGI. The CDR3 bases are TGTGCCAGCAGTGACAGGGGGGGACCGGGGGGCTACACCTTC. It codes for CASSDRGGPGGYTF.

The CDR3 is CASSLLWAVNTGELFF. The CDR3 DNA reads TGTGCCAGCAGCTTACTTTGGGCAGTAAACACCGGGGAGCTGTTTTTT. The chain combines TRBV7-9 with TRBJ2-2, with D unclear. CDR3 length: 16 residues. Germline CDR1 and CDR2: SEHNR and FQNEAQ (reference sequence). The V end was cut by 2 bases, the J end by 2 bases, with 12 bases between.

V usage is TRBV2 and J usage is TRBJ1-1; 9 nucleotides match TRBD1. Trimming removed 6 bases from V and 0 bases from J; junction bases left unmatched: 5. Germline V CDR1 and CDR2: SNHLY, FYNNEI. The CDR3 sequence is 15 residues long. The CDR3 DNA reads as TGTGCCAGCAGCTTACAGGGGGCGGTGAACACTGAAGCTTTCTTT. It yields the protein CASSLQGAVNTEAFF. The whole variable domain, remainder taken from reference TRBV2 and TRBJ1-1, is EPEVTQTPSHQVTQMGQEVILRCVPISNHLYFYWYRQILGQKVEFLVSFYNNEISEKSEIFDDQFSVERPDGSNFTLKIRSTKLEDSAMYFCASSLQGAVNTEAFFGQGTRLTVV.

This clonotype has a handful of counts. This sequence joins TRBV12-3 or TRBV12-4 and TRBJ2-5; 7 nucleotides align to TRBD1. J lost 5 bases, V lost 2 bases, and 5 bases had no gene match. There are 14 residues in the CDR3. The CDR3: CASSLRGQYETQYF. CDR3 DNA: TGTGCCAGCAGTTTAAGGGGACAGTACGAGACCCAGTACTTC.

A few counts support this clonotype. CDR3 nucleotide sequence: TGTGCCAGCAGCTTGCTGGGTTCCGCGGTCTGGACCGGGGAGCTGTTTTTT. Amino acid sequence: CASSLLGSAVWTGELFF. This sequence joins TRBV13 and TRBJ2-2; no reliable D call. Germline assignment: CDR1 PRHDT and CDR2 FYEKMQ (reference sequence). The CDR3 consists of 17 residues. Trimming stripped 3 bases from V and 5 bases from J, with 19 bases between.